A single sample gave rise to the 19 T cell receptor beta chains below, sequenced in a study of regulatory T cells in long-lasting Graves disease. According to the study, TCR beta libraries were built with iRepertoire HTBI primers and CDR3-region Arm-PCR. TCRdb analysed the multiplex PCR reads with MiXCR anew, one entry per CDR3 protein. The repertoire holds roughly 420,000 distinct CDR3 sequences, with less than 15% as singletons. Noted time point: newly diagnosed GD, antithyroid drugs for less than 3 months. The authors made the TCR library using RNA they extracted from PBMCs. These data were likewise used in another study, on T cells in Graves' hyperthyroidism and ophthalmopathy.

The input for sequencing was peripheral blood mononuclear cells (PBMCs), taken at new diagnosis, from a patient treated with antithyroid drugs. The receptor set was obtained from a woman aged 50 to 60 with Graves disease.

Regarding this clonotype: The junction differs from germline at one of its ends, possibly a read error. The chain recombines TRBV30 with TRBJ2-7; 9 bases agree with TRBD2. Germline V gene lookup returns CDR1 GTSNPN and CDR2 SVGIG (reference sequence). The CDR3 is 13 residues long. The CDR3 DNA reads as TGTGCCTGGGGGACACTTAAGCGGGAGGACAGTGACTTC. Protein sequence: CAWGTLKREDSDF.

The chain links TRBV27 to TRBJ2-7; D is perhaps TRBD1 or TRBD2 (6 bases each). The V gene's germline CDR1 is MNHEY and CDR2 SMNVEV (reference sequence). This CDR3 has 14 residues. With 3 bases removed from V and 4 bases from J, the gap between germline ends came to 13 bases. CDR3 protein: CASSFWGASYEQYF. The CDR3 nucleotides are TGTGCCAGCAGTTTTTGGGGGGCGAGTTACGAGCAGTACTTC.

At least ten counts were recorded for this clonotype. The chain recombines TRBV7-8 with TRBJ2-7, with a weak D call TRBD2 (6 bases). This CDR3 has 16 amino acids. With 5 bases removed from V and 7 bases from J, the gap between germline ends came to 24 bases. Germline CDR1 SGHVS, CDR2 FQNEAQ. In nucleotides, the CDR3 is TGTGCCAGCAGCCTAACCCGTCCGACTAGGGGCTTAGAGCAGTACTTC. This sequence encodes CASSLTRPTRGLEQYF.

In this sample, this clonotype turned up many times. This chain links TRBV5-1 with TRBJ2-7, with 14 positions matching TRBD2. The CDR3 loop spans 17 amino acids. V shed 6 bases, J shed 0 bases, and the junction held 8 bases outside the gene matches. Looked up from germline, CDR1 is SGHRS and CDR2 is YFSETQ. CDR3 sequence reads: CASTGLAGASSSYEQYF. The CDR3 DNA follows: TGCGCCAGCACGGGACTAGCGGGGGCCTCCAGCTCCTACGAGCAGTACTTC.

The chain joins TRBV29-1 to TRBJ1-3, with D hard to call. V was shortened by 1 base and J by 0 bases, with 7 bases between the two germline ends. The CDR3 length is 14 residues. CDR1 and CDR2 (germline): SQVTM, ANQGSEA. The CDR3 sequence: CSVEANLSGNTIYF. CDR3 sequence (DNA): TGCAGCGTTGAAGCGAACCTCTCTGGAAACACCATATATTTT.

The CDR3 spells CASSILSGSNEQYF. In nucleotides, the CDR3 is TGTGCCAGTAGTATACTCAGCGGGAGCAACGAGCAGTACTTC. This chain uses TRBV19 with TRBJ2-7; 8 nucleotides align to TRBD2. CDR3 size: 14 residues. CDR1 and CDR2 from the germline V gene are LNHDA and SQIVND (reference sequence). V shed 2 bases, J shed 5 bases, and the junction held 5 bases outside the gene matches.

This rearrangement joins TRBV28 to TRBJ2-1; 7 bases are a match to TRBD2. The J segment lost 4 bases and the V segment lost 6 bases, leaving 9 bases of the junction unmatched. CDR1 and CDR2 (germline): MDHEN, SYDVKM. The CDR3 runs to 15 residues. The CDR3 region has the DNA TGTGCCAGCAGGTCCCTAGCGGAAACTTACAATGAGCAGTTCTTC. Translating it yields CASRSLAETYNEQFF.

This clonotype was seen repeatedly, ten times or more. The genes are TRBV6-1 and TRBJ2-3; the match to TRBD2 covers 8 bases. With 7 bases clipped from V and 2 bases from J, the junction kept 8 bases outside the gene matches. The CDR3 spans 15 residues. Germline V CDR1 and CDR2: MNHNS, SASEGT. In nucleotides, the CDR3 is TGTGCCAGCACCCCACTAGCGGCAGACACAGATACGCAGTATTTT. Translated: CASTPLAADTDTQYF.

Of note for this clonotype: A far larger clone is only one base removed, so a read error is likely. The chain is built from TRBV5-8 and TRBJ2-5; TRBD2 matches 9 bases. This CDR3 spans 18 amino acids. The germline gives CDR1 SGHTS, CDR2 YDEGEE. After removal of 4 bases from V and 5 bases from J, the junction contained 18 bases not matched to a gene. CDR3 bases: TGTGCCAGCAGCCCTCGTCGCGCTGGAGCGGGAGGAGGCGAGACCCAGTACTTC. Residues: CASSPRRAGAGGGETQYF.

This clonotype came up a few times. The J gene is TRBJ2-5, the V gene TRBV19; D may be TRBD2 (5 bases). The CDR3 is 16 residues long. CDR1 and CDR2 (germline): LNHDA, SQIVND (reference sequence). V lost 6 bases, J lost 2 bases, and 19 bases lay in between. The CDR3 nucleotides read TGTGCCAGTAGCGGACGAGGGCGGGTTCATCAAGAGACCCAGTACTTC. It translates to CASSGRGRVHQETQYF. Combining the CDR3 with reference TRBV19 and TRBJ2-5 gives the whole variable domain DGGITQSPKYLFRKEGQNVTLSCEQNLNHDAMYWYRQDPGQGLRLIYYSQIVNDFQKGDIAEGYSVSREKKESFPLTVTSAQKNPTAFYLCASSGRGRVHQETQYFGPGTRLLVL.

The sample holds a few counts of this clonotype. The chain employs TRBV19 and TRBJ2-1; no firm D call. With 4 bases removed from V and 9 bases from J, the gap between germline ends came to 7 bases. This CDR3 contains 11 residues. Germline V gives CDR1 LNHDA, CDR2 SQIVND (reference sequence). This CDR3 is CASSNEGEQFF. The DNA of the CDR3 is TGTGCCAGTAGTAACGAAGGTGAGCAGTTCTTC.

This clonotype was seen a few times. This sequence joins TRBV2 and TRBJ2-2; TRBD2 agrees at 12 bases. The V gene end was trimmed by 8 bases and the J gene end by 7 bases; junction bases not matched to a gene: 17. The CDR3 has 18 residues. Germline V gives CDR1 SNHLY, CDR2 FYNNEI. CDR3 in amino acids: CASSWHLAGGPQVGELFF. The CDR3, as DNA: TGTGCCAGCTCCTGGCATCTAGCGGGAGGGCCTCAAGTCGGGGAGCTGTTTTTT.

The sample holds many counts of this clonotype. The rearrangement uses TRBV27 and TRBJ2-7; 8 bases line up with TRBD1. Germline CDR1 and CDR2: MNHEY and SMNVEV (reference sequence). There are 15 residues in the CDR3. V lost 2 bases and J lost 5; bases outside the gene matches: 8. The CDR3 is CASSLGQGALNEQYF. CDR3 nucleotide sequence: TGTGCCAGCAGTTTAGGTCAGGGGGCGCTAAACGAGCAGTACTTC.

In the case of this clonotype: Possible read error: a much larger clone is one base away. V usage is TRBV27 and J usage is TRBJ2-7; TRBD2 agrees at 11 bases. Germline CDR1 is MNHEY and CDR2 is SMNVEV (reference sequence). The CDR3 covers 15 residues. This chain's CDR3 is CASSLGTSGVYEHYF. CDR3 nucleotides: TGTGCCAGCAGTTTGGGGACTAGCGGAGTCTACGAGCATTACTTC.

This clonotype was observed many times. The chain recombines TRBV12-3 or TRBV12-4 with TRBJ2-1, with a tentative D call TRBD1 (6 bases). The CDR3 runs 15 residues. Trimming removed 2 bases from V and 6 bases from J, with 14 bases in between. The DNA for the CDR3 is TGTGCCAGCAGTTTAAATGGGCAGGGGATCAATGAGCAGTTCTTC. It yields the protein CASSLNGQGINEQFF.

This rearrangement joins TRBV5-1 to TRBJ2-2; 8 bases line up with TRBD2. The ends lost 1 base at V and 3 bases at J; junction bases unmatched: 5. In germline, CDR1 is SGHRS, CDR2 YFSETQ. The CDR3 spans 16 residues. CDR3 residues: CASSLRREAYTGELFF. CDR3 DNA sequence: TGCGCCAGCAGCTTGCGGCGGGAGGCTTACACCGGGGAGCTGTTTTTT.

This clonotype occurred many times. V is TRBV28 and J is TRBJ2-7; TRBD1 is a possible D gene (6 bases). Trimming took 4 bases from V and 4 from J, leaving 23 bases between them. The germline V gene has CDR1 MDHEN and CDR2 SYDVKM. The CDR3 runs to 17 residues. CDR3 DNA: TGTGCCAGCAGTTCCTCTCGGGTCAGGGGTAGAGGATACGAGCAGTACTTC. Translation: CASSSSRVRGRGYEQYF.

The CDR3 loop reads CASSESGYTNEKLFF. The CDR3 coding sequence is TGTGCCAGCAGTGAATCGGGTTATACTAATGAAAAACTGTTTTTT. The rearrangement links TRBV2 to TRBJ1-4; D remains ambiguous. Germline assignment: CDR1 SNHLY and CDR2 FYNNEI. V gave up 2 bases and J gave up 2 bases, with 9 bases separating them. This CDR3 is built from 15 residues.

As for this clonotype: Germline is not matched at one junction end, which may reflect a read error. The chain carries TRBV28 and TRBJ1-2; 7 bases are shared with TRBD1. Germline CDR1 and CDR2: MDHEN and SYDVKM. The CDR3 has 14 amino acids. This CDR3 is CVSSSWTGRYGYTF. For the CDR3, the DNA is TGTGTCAGCAGCTCCTGGACAGGTCGTTATGGCTACACCTTC.